The sequence of this TCR beta chain was determined in a study of cytomegalovirus exposure and HLA in healthy donors. Concerning this clone: The antigen is undetermined.

The germline V gene encodes CDR1 LNHDA and CDR2 SQIVND (reference sequence). The CDR3 sequence is 14 residues long. V was clipped by 2 bases and J by 4 bases, with 10 bases between them. The PCR used 60 Vbeta and 13 Jbeta primers. The method was immunoSEQ multiplex PCR; TCRdb's version includes in-frame clones alone and lacks a portion of them. The data hold 200,000 or so clones, with around four fifths observed a single time. The study's findings and limits: Immune exposure was documented only through CMV serostatus. Segments of the TCR beta V type were, in most cases, productive about 87% or about 30% of the time in an earlier analysis.

The sample was PBMCs. V and J are TRBV19 and TRBJ2-3; TRBD2 might be the D (5 bases). The source is a male donor in good health and CMV-seronegative. The CDR3 nucleotides read TGTGCCAGTAGTATAATAGCGCGGTCAGATACGCAGTATTTT. Residues: CASSIIARSDTQYF.